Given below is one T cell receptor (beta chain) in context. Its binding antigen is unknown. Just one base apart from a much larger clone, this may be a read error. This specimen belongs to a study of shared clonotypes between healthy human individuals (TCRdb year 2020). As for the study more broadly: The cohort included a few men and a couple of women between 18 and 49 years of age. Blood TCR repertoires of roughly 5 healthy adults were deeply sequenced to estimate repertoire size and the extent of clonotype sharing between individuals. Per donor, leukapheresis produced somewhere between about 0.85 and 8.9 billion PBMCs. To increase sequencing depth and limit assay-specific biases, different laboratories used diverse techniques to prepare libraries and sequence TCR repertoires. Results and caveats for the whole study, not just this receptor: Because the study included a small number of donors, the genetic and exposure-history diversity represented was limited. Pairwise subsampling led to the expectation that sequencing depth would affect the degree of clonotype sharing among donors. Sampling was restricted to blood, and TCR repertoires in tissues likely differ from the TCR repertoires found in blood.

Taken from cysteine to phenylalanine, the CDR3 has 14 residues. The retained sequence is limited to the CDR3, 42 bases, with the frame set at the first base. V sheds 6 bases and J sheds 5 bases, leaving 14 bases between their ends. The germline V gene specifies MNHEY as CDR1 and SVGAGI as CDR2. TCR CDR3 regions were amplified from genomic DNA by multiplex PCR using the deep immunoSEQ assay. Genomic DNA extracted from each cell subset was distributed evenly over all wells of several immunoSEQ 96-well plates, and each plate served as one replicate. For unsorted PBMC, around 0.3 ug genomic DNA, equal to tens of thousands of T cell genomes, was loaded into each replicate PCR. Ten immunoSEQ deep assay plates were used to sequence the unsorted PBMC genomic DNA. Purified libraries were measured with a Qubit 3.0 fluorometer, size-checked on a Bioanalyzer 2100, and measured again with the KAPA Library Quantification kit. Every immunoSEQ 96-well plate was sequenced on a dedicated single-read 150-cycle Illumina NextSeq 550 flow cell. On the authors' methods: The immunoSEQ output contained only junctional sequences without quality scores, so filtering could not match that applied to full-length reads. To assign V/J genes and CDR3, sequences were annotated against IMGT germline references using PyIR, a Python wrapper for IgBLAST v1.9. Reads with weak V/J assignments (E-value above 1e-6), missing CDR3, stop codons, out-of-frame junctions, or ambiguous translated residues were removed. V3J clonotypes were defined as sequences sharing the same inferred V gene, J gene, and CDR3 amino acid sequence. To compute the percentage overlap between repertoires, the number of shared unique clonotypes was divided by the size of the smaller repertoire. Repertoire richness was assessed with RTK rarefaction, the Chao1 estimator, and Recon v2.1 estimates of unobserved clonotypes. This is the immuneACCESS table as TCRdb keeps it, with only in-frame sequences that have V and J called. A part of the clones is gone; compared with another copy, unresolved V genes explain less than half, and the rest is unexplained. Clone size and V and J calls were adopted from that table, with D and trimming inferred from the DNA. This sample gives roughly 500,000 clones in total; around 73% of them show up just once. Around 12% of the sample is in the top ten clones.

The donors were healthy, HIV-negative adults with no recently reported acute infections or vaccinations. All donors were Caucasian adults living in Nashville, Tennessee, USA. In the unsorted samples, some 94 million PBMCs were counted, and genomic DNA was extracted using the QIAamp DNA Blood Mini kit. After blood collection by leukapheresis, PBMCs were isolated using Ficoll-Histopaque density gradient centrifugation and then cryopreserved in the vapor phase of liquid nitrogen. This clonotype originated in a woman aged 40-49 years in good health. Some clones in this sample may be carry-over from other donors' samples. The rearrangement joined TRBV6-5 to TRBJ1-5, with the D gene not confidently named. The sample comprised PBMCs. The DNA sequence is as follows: TGTGCCAGCAGCCCCCCAAGTGGGGATCAGCCCCAGCATTTT. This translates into CASSPPSGDQPQHF.